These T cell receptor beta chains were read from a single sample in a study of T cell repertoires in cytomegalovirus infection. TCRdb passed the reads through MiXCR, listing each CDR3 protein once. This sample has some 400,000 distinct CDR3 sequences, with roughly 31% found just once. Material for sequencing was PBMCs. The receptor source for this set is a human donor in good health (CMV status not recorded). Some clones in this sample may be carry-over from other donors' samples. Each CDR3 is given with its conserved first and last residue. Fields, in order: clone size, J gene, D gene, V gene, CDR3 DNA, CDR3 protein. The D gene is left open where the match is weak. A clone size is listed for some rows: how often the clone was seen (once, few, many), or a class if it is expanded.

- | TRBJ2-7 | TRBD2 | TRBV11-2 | TGTGCCAGCAGCTTAGGACTAGCGGGGGTTTACGCGCAGTACTTC | CASSLGLAGVYAQYF
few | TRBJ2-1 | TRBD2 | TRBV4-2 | TGTGCCAGCAGCCAAGAGCCCACCGGGGGGGGCAAAAATGAGCAGTTCTTC | CASSQEPTGGGKNEQFF
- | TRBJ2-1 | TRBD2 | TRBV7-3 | TGTGCTATCGGGGGGGACCCAGGAGTCTCCTACAATGAGCAGTTCTTC | CAIGGDPGVSYNEQFF
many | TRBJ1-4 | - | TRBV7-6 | TGTGCCAGCAGCTTAGGGCAGGGTGATGAAAAACTGTTTTTT | CASSLGQGDEKLFF
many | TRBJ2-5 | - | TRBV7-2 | TGTGCCAGCAGCCCGGGGGTGGCCCAAGAGACCCAGTACTTC | CASSPGVAQETQYF
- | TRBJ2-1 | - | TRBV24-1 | TGTGCCACCAGCAGGGGCAATGAGCATTTCTTC | CATSRGNEHFF
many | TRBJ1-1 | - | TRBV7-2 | TGTGCCAGCAGCTCAGGGACAAGGAACACTGAAGCTTTCTTT | CASSSGTRNTEAFF
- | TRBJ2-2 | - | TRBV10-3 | TGTGCCATCAGCTTCCAAAGATGGGAGGAGCTGTTTTTT | CAISFQRWEELFF
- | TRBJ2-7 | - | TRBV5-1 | TGCGCCAGCAGCTTGTTTGGCAGCAACTACGAGCAGTACTTC | CASSLFGSNYEQYF
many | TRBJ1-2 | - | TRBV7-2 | TGTGCCAGCAGCTCCTTCGGCGGAGTTGGGATCAGTCCGGGGGGGGATTCGAATGGCTACACCTTC | CASSSFGGVGISPGGDSNGYTF
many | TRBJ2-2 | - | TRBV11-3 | TGTGCCAGCAGCTTAGGCGGGGGCAGTGTCACCGGGGAGCTGTTTTTT | CASSLGGGSVTGELFF
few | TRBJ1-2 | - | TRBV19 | TGTGCCAGTAGTCCTGGGACCGCAGCCACCTATGGCTACACCTTC | CASSPGTAATYGYTF
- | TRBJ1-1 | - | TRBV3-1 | TGTGCCAGCAGGGGAGGGAACACTGAAGCTTTCTTT | CASRGGNTEAFF
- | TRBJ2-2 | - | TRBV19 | TGTGCCAGCCGTCCAGGGAGCGCGAACACCGGGGAGCTGTTTTTT | CASRPGSANTGELFF
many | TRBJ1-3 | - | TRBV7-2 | TGTGCCAGCAGCCTCAGGGGTCTTGGAAACACCATATATTTT | CASSLRGLGNTIYF
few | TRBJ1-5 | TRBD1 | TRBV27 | TGTGCCAGCAGAACAGGGGGCGCGAGCAATCAGCCCCAGCATTTT | CASRTGGASNQPQHF
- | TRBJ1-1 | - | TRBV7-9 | TGTGCCAGCAGCGCCACCGGGACACGAGGCACTGAAGCTTTCTTT | CASSATGTRGTEAFF
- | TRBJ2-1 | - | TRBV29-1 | TGCAGCGTTGAAGACGGGTCCTACAATGAGCAGTTCTTC | CSVEDGSYNEQFF
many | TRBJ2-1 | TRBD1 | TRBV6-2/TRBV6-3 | TGTGCCAGCAGTAGAGTGGGACAGCTCAATGAGCAGTTCTTC | CASSRVGQLNEQFF
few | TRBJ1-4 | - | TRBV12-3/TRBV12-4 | TGTGCCAGCAGTTTAAGGACCGATGAAAAACTGTTTTTT | CASSLRTDEKLFF
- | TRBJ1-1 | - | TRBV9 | TGTGCCAGCAGCGTAGAATCTGGGGGCACTGAAGCTTTCTTT | CASSVESGGTEAFF
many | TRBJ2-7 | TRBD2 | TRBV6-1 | TGTGCCAGCAGGGCTGGGGGGGGGAGCCTCGAGCAGTACTTC | CASRAGGGSLEQYF
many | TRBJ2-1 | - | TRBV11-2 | TGTGCCAGCAGCGGAAAACAAGGAAATGAGCAGTTCTTC | CASSGKQGNEQFF
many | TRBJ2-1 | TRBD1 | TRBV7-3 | TGTGCCAGCAGCTTAAGTTTGGGACAGTTCAATGAGCAGTTCTTC | CASSLSLGQFNEQFF
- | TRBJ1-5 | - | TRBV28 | TGTGCCAGCAGTTTATTGTACGGAGCGGGCAATCAGCCCCAGCATTTT | CASSLLYGAGNQPQHF
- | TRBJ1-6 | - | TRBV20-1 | TGCAGTGCTAGAGATTTAGGTCAGCCCAATTCACCCCTCCACTTT | CSARDLGQPNSPLHF
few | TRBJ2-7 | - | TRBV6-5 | TGTGCCAGCAGTGATCCCCCCCCGGTCTACGAGCAGTACTTC | CASSDPPPVYEQYF